This T cell receptor beta chain was found in a study of neoadjuvant anti-PD-1 for oral cavity cancer. About the research overall: Patients mostly received three to four biweekly nivolumab doses at 3 mg/kg before surgery.

This clone was seen a few times. TCRdb keeps only in-frame clones here, not all; method: immunoSEQ multiplex PCR. Of approximately 83,000 clones detected, under 90% appear once; the ten largest clones hold 2.5% to 3.5%. Cohort: HPV-negative, locally advanced oral cavity squamous cell carcinoma patients. V gave up 10 bases and J gave up 0 bases, with 15 bases separating them. CDR3 length: 14 amino acids. Germline CDR1 reads MRHNA; CDR2 reads SNTAGT. This sequence was found in a person between 40 and 80 years old with oral cavity squamous cell carcinoma. The specimen comprised PBMCs, sampled before nivolumab (anti-PD-1) treatment. The genes are TRBV6-4 and TRBJ1-1; D perhaps matches TRBD1 (6 bases). The CDR3, as DNA: TGTGCCATGAAACAGGGTATTGTGAACACTGAAGCTTTCTTT. Translating it yields CAMKQGIVNTEAFF.